A single sample gave rise to the 14 T cell receptor beta chains below, sequenced in a study of PD-L1 blockade in urothelial cancer. Time point of the sample: pretreatment peripheral blood. Method: immunoSEQ multiplex PCR; TCRdb's copy keeps in-frame clones and lacks some. Here the sample spans 55,000 to 85,000 clones, about four fifths being singletons. The source material was PBMCs, sampled around atezolizumab (anti-PD-L1) treatment. The receptor set was obtained from a woman in her 70s with urothelial cancer.

The chain combines TRBV7-2 with TRBJ2-5; 12 nucleotides agree with TRBD1. Per germline, CDR1 SGHTA and CDR2 FQGNSA. The CDR3 sequence is 16 residues long. V lost 5 bases to trimming and J lost 5 bases; unmatched junction nucleotides: 9. The CDR3 sequence is CASSRSGTGGPETQYF. The CDR3, as DNA: TGTGCCAGCAGCAGAAGCGGGACAGGGGGCCCGGAGACCCAGTACTTC.

V is TRBV4-1 and J is TRBJ2-3; D may be TRBD2 (5 bases). The germline V gene encodes CDR1 MGHRA and CDR2 YSYEKL. Between the trimmed V and J ends, which lost 1 base and 2 bases, there was a span of 16 bases. This CDR3 is built from 17 residues. The CDR3 DNA is TGCGCCAGCAGCCAAGTCGGGGAAGGGCGGACCACAGATACGCAGTATTTT. This sequence encodes CASSQVGEGRTTDTQYF.

The chain joins TRBV11-3 to TRBJ2-1, with 10 bases fitting TRBD2. Trimming removed 4 bases from V and 5 bases from J; junction bases left unmatched: 11. The CDR3 runs 17 residues. In germline, CDR1 is SGHNT, CDR2 YENEEA. The CDR3 sequence: CASSSRKTSGSNNEQFF. Written as DNA, the CDR3 is TGTGCCAGCAGCTCCCGGAAGACTAGCGGGTCTAACAATGAGCAGTTCTTC.

V is TRBV10-1 and J is TRBJ1-2, with 7 nucleotides matching TRBD1. Germline V gives CDR1 WNHNN, CDR2 SYGVQD (reference sequence). Trimming cost V 2 bases and J 8 bases; bases outside gene matches: 14. CDR3 length: 16 amino acids. The CDR3 sequence: CASSEGPSGQLGGYTF. The DNA for the CDR3 is TGCGCCAGCAGTGAGGGCCCGTCGGGACAGCTCGGCGGCTACACCTTC.

This clone was found a few times. This chain uses TRBV6-5 with TRBJ1-2; TRBD1 agrees at 8 bases. The J segment lost 7 bases and the V segment lost 6 bases, leaving 10 bases of the junction unmatched. This CDR3 is 14 amino acids long. Germline CDR1 is MNHEY and CDR2 is SVGAGI. This CDR3 reads CASSIDRGSGGYTF. Here the CDR3 DNA reads TGTGCCAGCAGCATTGACAGGGGTTCGGGTGGCTACACCTTC.

V gene TRBV5-6 combines with J gene TRBJ2-7, with 8 bases lining up with TRBD1. The J segment lost 3 bases and the V segment lost 2 bases, leaving 10 bases of the junction unmatched. The CDR3 loop spans 16 amino acids. From germline, CDR1 is SGHDT and CDR2 YYEEEE. The chain's CDR3 is CASSLTTGAEVYEQYF. CDR3 bases: TGTGCCAGCAGCTTAACGACAGGGGCCGAAGTCTACGAGCAGTACTTC.

V usage is TRBV11-2 and J usage is TRBJ1-6; a possible D gene is TRBD1 (5 bases). Germline V gene sequence: CDR1 SGHAT, CDR2 FQNNGV. The V gene lost 5 bases and the J gene lost 19 bases, with 18 bases spanning the gap. CDR3 length: 12 residues. The CDR3 sequence is CASSGLREGQHF. CDR3 nucleotides: TGTGCCAGCAGCGGACTCCGGGAGGGGCAACACTTT.

The rearrangement uses TRBV18 and TRBJ1-5; no clear D. Per the germline V gene, CDR1 is KGHSH and CDR2 is LQKENI. V gave up 6 bases and J gave up 5 bases, with 11 bases separating them. The CDR3 spans 13 residues. CDR3 nucleotides: TGTGCCAGCTCCGAAGGAGAAGATCAGCCCCAGCATTTT. Translating gives CASSEGEDQPQHF.

A single count supports this clone. The genes are TRBV5-1 and TRBJ1-1, with TRBD1 matching over 7 bases. The CDR3 contains 14 residues. V shed 2 bases and J 3 bases; nucleotides not matched to a gene: 4. Germline loops: CDR1 SGHRS, CDR2 YFSETQ. As DNA, the CDR3 is TGCGCCAGCAGCTTTGACAGGGAGGACACTGAAGCTTTCTTT. Encoded protein: CASSFDREDTEAFF.

The chain's CDR3 is CASTRQDSGAFF. The CDR3 nucleotides read TGTGCCAGCACTAGACAGGACTCGGGAGCTTTCTTT. This chain connects TRBV6-4 to TRBJ1-1; D perhaps matches TRBD1 (6 bases). V lost 7 bases, J lost 10 bases, and 16 bases lay in between. The CDR3 runs 12 residues. The V gene's germline CDR1 is MRHNA and CDR2 SNTAGT.

The chain is built from TRBV7-2 and TRBJ2-7; 11 bases are shared with TRBD2. The CDR3 loop spans 14 amino acids. V trimming: 4 bases; J trimming: 7 bases; junction bases outside the gene matches: 6. Per germline, CDR1 SGHTA and CDR2 FQGNSA. The CDR3 DNA reads TGTGCCAGCAGCTCACTAGCGGGAGTACGAGAGCAGTACTTC. This codes for CASSSLAGVREQYF.

The chain recombines TRBV19 with TRBJ1-5; possible D gene TRBD1, 5 bases. Germline CDR1 reads LNHDA; CDR2 reads SQIVND (reference sequence). The CDR3 covers 14 residues. V was clipped by 7 bases and J by 6 bases, with 16 bases between them. Here the CDR3 reads CASMEGRIFQPQHF. CDR3 coding DNA: TGTGCCAGTATGGAGGGGCGGATTTTTCAGCCCCAGCATTTT.

The genes are TRBV13 and TRBJ2-7; 11 nucleotides agree with TRBD2. CDR1 PRHDT and CDR2 FYEKMQ come from the germline V gene (reference sequence). The CDR3 runs 18 residues. V dropped 4 bases and J dropped 3; count of bases not matched to a gene: 14. The CDR3 region has the DNA TGTGCCAGCAGCTACCGGCCCCAACTAGCGGGAGTCGTCTACGAGCAGTACTTC. Translation: CASSYRPQLAGVVYEQYF.

V and J are TRBV27 and TRBJ2-5; 7 bases are shared with TRBD1. In germline, CDR1 is MNHEY, CDR2 SMNVEV (reference sequence). CDR3 size: 14 residues. The junction had 5 bases not matched to a gene; V was cut back by 2 bases and J by 5 bases. The CDR3 loop is CASSLTRQGETQYF. The DNA for the CDR3 is TGTGCCAGCAGTTTAACCCGACAGGGTGAGACCCAGTACTTC.